This T cell receptor beta chain was captured by sequencing in a study of blood T cell repertoires in COVID-19. In the study overall: Italy, Spain and the United States were the sources of the convalescent and acute COVID-19 samples.

V trimming: 1 base; J trimming: 3 bases; junction bases outside the gene matches: 9. The CDR3 contains 16 residues. Germline V CDR1 and CDR2: GTSNPN, SVGIG (reference sequence). Sequencing used immunoSEQ multiplex PCR; TCRdb keeps in-frame clones, though not all of them. The table shows 250,000 or so clones, with 85% to 95% occurring only once. The V call is TRBV30, the J call TRBJ1-2; 9 bases fit TRBD1. This clonotype was obtained from a man aged 35-49 years who had been exposed to COVID-19. The sequencing sample was made of PBMCs or T cells enriched from blood (not recorded which). As DNA, the CDR3 is TGTGCCTGGAGTGGTGGACAGGGGAACGGAGACTATGGCTACACCTTC. It encodes CAWSGGQGNGDYGYTF.